This T cell receptor (beta chain) was observed in a study of cytomegalovirus exposure and HLA in healthy donors. The study ran its PCR with 60 Vbeta and 13 Jbeta primers. Here immunoSEQ multiplex PCR was the method, and the copy in TCRdb shows in-frame clones only, minus some. The table lists about 130,000 clones, about three quarters of them singletons. Only a few counts were recorded for this clone. The TCR was taken from an older woman in good health and CMV-seropositive. The sequencing input was PBMCs.

As DNA, the CDR3 is TGCGCCAGCAGCTCCGGACTAGCGGGGTCCTACGAGCAGTACTTC. Translating it yields CASSSGLAGSYEQYF. The chain carries TRBV5-1 and TRBJ2-5; TRBD2 matches at 12 bases. The J call may be wrong; the DNA end is better matched by TRBJ2-7. The CDR3 loop spans 15 amino acids. In germline, CDR1 is SGHRS, CDR2 YFSETQ.